The clone carrying this T cell receptor beta chain was counted a few times. This sample is part of a study of T-cell reconstitution after alpha-beta-depleted transplantation in children. The junction had 12 bases not matched to a gene; V was cut back by 3 bases and J by 3 bases. This CDR3 is built from 16 residues. CDR1 and CDR2 from the germline V gene are DFQATT and SNEGSKA (reference sequence). Using unique molecular identifiers, the investigators prepared the TCRbeta library. MiXCR, applied by TCRdb to the PCR reads, yields one record per CDR3 protein. The repertoire holds about 540,000 distinct CDR3 sequences, about 17% seen once, with roughly 3.3% in the top ten.

The receptor was derived from a human donor who donated a stem cell graft to a child with acute lymphoblastic leukemia. The chain combines TRBV20-1 with TRBJ1-2, with 8 bases identical to TRBD1. This specimen consisted of PBMCs from the stem cell graft donor, obtained from the stem cell graft. In nucleotides, the CDR3 is TGCAGTGCTAGGGGGACGTTTGGACAGGGAGACTATGGCTACACCTTC. This translates into CSARGTFGQGDYGYTF.